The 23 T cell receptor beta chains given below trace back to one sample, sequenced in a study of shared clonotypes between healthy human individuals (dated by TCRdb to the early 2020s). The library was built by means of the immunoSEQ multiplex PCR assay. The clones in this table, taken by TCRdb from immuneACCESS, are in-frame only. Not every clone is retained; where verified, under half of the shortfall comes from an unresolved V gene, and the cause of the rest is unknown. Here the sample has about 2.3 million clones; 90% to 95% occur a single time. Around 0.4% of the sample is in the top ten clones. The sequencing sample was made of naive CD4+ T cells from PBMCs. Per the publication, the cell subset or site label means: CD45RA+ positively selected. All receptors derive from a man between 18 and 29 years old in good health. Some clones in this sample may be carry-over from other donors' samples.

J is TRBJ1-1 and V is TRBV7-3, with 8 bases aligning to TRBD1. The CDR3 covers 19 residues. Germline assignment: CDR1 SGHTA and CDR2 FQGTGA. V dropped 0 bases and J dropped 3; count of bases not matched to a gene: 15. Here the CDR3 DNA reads TGTGCCAGCAGCTTAACGTCAGGGACCAGGGGGCGAAGGGACACTGAAGCTTTCTTT. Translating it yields CASSLTSGTRGRRDTEAFF.

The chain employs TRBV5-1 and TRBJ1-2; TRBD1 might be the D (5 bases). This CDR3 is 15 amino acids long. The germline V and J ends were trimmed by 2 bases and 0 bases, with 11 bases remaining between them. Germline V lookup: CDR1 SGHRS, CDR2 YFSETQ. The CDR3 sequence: CASSFDRTANYGYTF. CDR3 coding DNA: TGCGCCAGCAGCTTCGACAGAACAGCTAACTATGGCTACACCTTC.

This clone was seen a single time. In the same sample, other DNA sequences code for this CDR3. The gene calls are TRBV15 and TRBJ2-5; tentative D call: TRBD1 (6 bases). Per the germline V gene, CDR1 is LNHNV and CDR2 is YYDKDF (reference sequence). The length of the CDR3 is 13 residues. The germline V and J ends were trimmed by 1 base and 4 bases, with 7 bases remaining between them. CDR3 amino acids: CATSRVGGETQYF. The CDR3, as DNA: TGTGCCACCAGCAGAGTAGGGGGAGAGACCCAGTACTTC.

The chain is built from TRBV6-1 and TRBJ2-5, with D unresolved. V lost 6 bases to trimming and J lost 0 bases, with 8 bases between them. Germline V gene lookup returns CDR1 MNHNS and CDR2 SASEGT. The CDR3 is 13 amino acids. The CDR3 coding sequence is TGTGCCAGCAGAGGTCCCAACCAAGAGACCCAGTACTTC. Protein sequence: CASRGPNQETQYF.

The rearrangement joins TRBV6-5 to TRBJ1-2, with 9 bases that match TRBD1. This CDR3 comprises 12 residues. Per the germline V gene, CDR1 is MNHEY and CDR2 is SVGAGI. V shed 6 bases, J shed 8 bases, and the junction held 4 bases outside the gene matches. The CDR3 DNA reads TGTGCCAGCAGCCGGACAGGGGAGGGCTACACCTTC. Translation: CASSRTGEGYTF.

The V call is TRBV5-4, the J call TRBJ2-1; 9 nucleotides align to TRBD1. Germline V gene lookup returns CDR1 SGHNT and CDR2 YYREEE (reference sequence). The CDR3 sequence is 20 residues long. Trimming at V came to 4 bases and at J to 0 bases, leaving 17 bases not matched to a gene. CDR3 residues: CASSGPGQGRGANSYNEQFF. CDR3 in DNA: TGTGCCAGCAGCGGTCCGGGACAGGGTAGGGGGGCAAACTCCTACAATGAGCAGTTCTTC.

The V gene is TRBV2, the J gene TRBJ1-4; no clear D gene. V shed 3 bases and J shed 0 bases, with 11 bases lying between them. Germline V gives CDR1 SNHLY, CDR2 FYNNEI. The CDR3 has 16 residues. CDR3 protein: CASSEGRSATNEKLFF. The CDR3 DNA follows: TGTGCCAGCAGTGAGGGCAGGTCTGCAACTAATGAAAAACTGTTTTTT.

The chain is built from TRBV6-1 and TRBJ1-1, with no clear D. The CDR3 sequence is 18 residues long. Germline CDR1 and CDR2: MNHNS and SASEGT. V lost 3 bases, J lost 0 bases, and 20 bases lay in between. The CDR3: CASSDPDPSWGMNTEAFF. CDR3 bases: TGTGCCAGCAGTGACCCCGATCCATCTTGGGGAATGAACACTGAAGCTTTCTTT.

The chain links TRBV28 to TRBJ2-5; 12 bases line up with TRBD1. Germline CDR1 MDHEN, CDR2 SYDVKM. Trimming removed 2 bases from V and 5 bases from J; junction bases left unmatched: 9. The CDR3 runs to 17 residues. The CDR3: CASSLNWDRGRFETQYF. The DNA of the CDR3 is TGTGCCAGCAGTTTAAATTGGGACAGGGGGCGTTTCGAGACCCAGTACTTC. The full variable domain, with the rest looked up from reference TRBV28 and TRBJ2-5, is DVKVTQSSRYLVKRTGEKVFLECVQDMDHENMFWYRQDPGLGLRLIYFSYDVKMKEKGDIPEGYSVSREKKERFSLILESASTNQTSMYLCASSLNWDRGRFETQYFGPGTRLLVL.

The CDR3 region is CAWSPFPGRESNYGYTF. The CDR3 region has the DNA TGTGCCTGGAGTCCCTTTCCGGGCAGGGAGTCCAACTATGGCTACACCTTC. The chain carries TRBV30 and TRBJ1-2; the D gene is possibly TRBD1 (5 bases). Germline-derived CDR1 and CDR2 are GTSNPN and SVGIG (reference sequence). The V gene lost 2 bases and the J gene lost 2 bases, with 21 bases spanning the gap. The length of the CDR3 is 17 residues.

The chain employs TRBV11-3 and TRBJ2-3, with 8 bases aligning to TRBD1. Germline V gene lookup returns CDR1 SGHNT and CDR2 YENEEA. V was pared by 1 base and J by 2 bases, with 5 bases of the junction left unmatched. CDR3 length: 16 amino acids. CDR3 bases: TGTGCCAGCAGCTTAGGACAGGGGACCTACACAGATACGCAGTATTTT. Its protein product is CASSLGQGTYTDTQYF.

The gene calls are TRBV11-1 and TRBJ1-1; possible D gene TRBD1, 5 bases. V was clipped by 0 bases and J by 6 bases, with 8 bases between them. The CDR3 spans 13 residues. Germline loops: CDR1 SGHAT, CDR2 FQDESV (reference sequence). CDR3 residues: CASSLARGPEAFF. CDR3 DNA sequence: TGTGCCAGCAGCTTAGCGCGGGGACCTGAAGCTTTCTTT.

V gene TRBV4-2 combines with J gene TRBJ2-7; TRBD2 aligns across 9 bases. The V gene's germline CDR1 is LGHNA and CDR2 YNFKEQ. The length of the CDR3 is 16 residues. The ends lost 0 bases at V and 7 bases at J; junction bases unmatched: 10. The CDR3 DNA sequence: TGTGCCAGCAGCCAAGAACCGGGACTAGCTGGCGGGGAGCAGTACTTC. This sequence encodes CASSQEPGLAGGEQYF.

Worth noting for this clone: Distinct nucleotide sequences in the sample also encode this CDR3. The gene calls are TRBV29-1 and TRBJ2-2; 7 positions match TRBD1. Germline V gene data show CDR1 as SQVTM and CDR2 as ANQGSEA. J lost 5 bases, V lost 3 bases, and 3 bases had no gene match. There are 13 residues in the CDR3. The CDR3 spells CSVERRGTGELFF. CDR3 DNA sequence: TGCAGCGTTGAGCGCAGGGGGACCGGGGAGCTGTTTTTT.

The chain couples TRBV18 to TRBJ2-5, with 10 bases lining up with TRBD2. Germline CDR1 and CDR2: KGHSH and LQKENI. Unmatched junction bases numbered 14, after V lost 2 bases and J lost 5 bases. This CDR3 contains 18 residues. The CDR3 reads CASSPILLAGALQETQYF. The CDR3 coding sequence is TGTGCCAGCTCACCAATCCTCCTAGCGGGAGCCCTCCAGGAGACCCAGTACTTC.

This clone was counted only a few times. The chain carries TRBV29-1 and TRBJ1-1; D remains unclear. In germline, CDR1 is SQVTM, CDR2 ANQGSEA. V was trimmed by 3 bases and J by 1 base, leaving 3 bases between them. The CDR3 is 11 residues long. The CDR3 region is CSVDRNTEAFF. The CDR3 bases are TGCAGCGTTGACAGGAACACTGAAGCTTTCTTT.

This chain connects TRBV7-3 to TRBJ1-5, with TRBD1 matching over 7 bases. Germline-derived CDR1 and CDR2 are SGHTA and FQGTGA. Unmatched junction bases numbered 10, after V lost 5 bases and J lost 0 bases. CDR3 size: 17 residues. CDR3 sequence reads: CASSPRDRHFSNQPQHF. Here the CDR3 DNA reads TGTGCCAGCAGCCCAAGGGACAGACACTTTAGCAATCAGCCCCAGCATTTT.

This chain's CDR3 is CATNPPDAGNTIYF. For the CDR3, the DNA is TGTGCCACCAACCCCCCGGACGCTGGAAACACCATATATTTT. J is TRBJ1-3 and V is TRBV10-3; D gene ambiguous. Trimming removed 10 bases at V and 2 bases at J, with 15 bases between. The CDR3 is 14 residues long. Germline CDR1 ENHRY, CDR2 SYGVKD.

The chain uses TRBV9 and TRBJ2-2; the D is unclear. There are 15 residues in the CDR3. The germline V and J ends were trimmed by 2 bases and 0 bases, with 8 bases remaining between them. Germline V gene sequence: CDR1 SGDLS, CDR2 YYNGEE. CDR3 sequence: CASSVRSPNTGELFF. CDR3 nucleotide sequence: TGTGCCAGCAGCGTTCGTTCGCCGAACACCGGGGAGCTGTTTTTT.

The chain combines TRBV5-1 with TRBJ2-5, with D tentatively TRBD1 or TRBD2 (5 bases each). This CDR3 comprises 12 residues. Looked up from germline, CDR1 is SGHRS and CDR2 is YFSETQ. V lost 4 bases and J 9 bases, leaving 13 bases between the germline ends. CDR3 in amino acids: CASSAGKAAQYF. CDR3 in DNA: TGCGCCAGCAGCGCAGGGAAAGCGGCCCAGTACTTC.

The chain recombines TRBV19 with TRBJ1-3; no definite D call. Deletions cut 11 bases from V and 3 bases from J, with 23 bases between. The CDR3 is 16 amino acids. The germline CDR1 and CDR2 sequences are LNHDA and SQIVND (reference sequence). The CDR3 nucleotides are TGTGCCTCGGCGGGCCTTCACTCGGTCGGTGGAAACACCATATATTTT. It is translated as CASAGLHSVGGNTIYF.

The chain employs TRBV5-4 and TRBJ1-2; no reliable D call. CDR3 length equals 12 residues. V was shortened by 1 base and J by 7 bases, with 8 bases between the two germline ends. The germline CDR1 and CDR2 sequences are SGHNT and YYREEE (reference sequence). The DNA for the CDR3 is TGTGCCAGCAGCTTGAAAGGTTTTGGCTACACCTTC. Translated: CASSLKGFGYTF. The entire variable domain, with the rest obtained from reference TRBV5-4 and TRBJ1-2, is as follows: ETGVTQSPTHLIKTRGQQVTLRCSSQSGHNTVSWYQQALGQGPQFIFQYYREEENGRGNFPPRFSGLQFPNYSSELNVNALELDDSALYLCASSLKGFGYTFGSGTRLTVV.

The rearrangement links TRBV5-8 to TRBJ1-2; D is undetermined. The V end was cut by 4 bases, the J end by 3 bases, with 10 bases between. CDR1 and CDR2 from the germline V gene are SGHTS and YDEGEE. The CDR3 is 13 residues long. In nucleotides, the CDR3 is TGTGCCAGCAGCCCGACAAGATACTATGGCTACACCTTC. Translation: CASSPTRYYGYTF.